This TCR beta chain comes out of a study of Ad26.COV2.S vaccination and SARS-CoV-2 variants. Study-level findings and limits: Breadth of non-spike TCRs did not differ between vaccinees and placebo recipients. There was reportedly substantial breadth in spike-specific CD8+ and CD4+ T cell responses after vaccination. Analyses that measured TCR breadth and depth may have underestimated total T cell responses.

On this clone itself: Its target is unknown.

V was cut by 2 bases and J by 6 bases, with 18 bases left in between. CDR3 length equals 16 residues. Germline CDR1 and CDR2: SGDLS and YYNGEE. Only in-frame clones appear in the TCRdb table, and some are missing; sequencing was by immunoSEQ multiplex PCR. This repertoire shows more than 350,000 clones, 90% found once; its top ten account for 12%. Treatment in this sample: some 20 received Ad26.COV2.S at low or high dose, single or two shots; 5 received placebo; per-sample allocation not given. Material that was analyzed had been drawn on day 63 after the first vaccine or placebo injection. V is TRBV9 and J is TRBJ2-1; TRBD1 is a possible D gene (6 bases). The specimen comprised peripheral blood, sampled in a trial of Ad26.COV2.S vaccine versus placebo. This TCR was sampled from a person aged 18-65 years who received the Ad26.COV2.S COVID-19 vaccine or a placebo. The CDR3 sequence is CASSVETGNSGNEQFF. CDR3 in DNA: TGTGCCAGCAGCGTGGAAACAGGGAATTCCGGCAATGAGCAGTTCTTC.